The 8 T cell receptor beta chains in this list originate from one sample, sequenced in a study of blood T cell repertoires in COVID-19. TCRdb keeps only in-frame clones here, not all; method: immunoSEQ multiplex PCR. The data show 50,000 to 75,000 clones, around 77% seen once. Material: peripheral blood. These TCRs come from a man at least 80 years old with active or convalescent COVID-19.

This clone turned up a few times. The genes are TRBV18 and TRBJ2-3; D uncertain. V lost 0 bases, J lost 6 bases, and 13 bases lay in between. This CDR3 has 15 amino acids. Per the germline V gene, CDR1 is KGHSH and CDR2 is LQKENI. CDR3: CASSPPAPRIDTQYF. The CDR3 DNA reads as TGTGCCAGCTCACCACCGGCCCCCCGCATTGATACGCAGTATTTT.

V usage is TRBV30 and J usage is TRBJ1-1; TRBD1 is a possible D gene (5 bases). This CDR3 region has 13 residues. With 3 bases removed from V and 0 bases from J, the gap between germline ends came to 8 bases. Germline loops: CDR1 GTSNPN, CDR2 SVGIG (reference sequence). The CDR3 DNA is TGTGCCTGGAGACAGGAAATGAACACTGAAGCTTTCTTT. Protein sequence: CAWRQEMNTEAFF.

A note on this clone: This specimen includes other DNA sequences encoding the same CDR3. The CDR3 bases are TGTGCCAGCAGCCTCCGGACAGGGGACTATGGCTACACCTTC. Amino acid sequence: CASSLRTGDYGYTF. The chain carries TRBV5-4 and TRBJ1-2, with 9 bases matching TRBD1. From germline, CDR1 is SGHNT and CDR2 YYREEE (reference sequence). The CDR3 contains 14 residues. V lost 4 bases, J lost 3 bases, and 4 bases stayed unmatched.

The chain recombines TRBV7-2 with TRBJ2-2; 10 nucleotides align to TRBD2. V trimming: 2 bases; J trimming: 6 bases; junction bases outside the gene matches: 9. Germline assignment: CDR1 SGHTA and CDR2 FQGNSA. The CDR3 has 17 amino acids. In nucleotides, the CDR3 is TGTGCCAGCAGCTTACTAGTCTTTAGCGGGGGGCCCGGGGAGCTGTTTTTT. Encoded protein: CASSLLVFSGGPGELFF.

The CDR3 reads CAWRVTAGELFF. CDR3 coding DNA: TGTGCCTGGAGGGTGACAGCCGGGGAGCTGTTTTTT. The chain is built from TRBV30 and TRBJ2-2, with TRBD1 as a possible D gene (5 bases). V was cut by 3 bases and J by 6 bases, with 8 bases left in between. The CDR3 runs 12 residues. The germline V gene has CDR1 GTSNPN and CDR2 SVGIG (reference sequence).

The V gene is TRBV24-1, the J gene TRBJ2-7; 9 bases fit TRBD2. CDR3 size: 13 residues. With V trimmed by 8 bases and J by 5 bases, 6 bases remained unmatched. Germline V gives CDR1 KGHDR, CDR2 SFDVKD. The CDR3 region has the DNA TGTGCCACCATGGGGAGCGGGAGGAACGAGCAGTACTTC. Its protein product is CATMGSGRNEQYF.

The chain recombines TRBV5-1 with TRBJ2-3, with 7 bases lining up with TRBD2. This CDR3 region has 13 residues. CDR1 is SGHRS and CDR2 is YFSETQ in the germline V gene. CDR3 loop: CAAGRGSTDTQYF. The CDR3 DNA is TGCGCAGCAGGGAGGGGAAGCACAGATACGCAGTATTTT.

The V gene is TRBV20-1, the J gene TRBJ2-7, with no clear D. V lost 7 bases and J 5 bases, leaving 12 bases between the germline ends. Germline CDR1 is DFQATT and CDR2 is SNEGSKA (reference sequence). The CDR3 length is 11 residues. CDR3 residues: CSVVAGHEQYF. The CDR3 bases are TGCAGTGTAGTAGCCGGCCACGAGCAGTACTTC.